The next 31 T cell receptor beta chains were all read from a single sample in a study of T cells in Graves' hyperthyroidism and ophthalmopathy. Amplification yielded TCR beta CDR3 regions, with RNA transcripts as the source. The HTBI primer set drove a first-round RT-PCR of the TCR CDR3. TCRdb re-analysed the multiplex PCR reads in MiXCR, keeping a single row per CDR3 protein. The sample lists about half a million distinct CDR3 sequences, roughly 22% seen once, with around 50% in the top ten. Sequenced sample: blood. The receptors were gathered from a woman in her sixties or seventies with Graves' ophthalmopathy.

This clonotype was detected only a few times. DNA for the CDR3: TGTGCCAGCTCACCACCCATCGCCTCCTACGAGCAGTACTTC. This sequence encodes CASSPPIASYEQYF. The chain recombines TRBV18 with TRBJ2-7; D is unclear. The CDR3 extends over 14 amino acids. Germline assignment: CDR1 KGHSH and CDR2 LQKENI. V lost 0 bases, J lost 0 bases, and 6 bases lay in between. The whole variable domain, filled in from reference TRBV18 and TRBJ2-7, reads NAGVMQNPRHLVRRRGQEARLRCSPMKGHSHVYWYRQLPEEGLKFMVYLQKENIIDESGMPKERFSAEFPKEGPSILRIQQVVRGDSAAYFCASSPPIASYEQYFGPGTRLTVT.

There are many counts of this clonotype. The chain uses TRBV5-1 and TRBJ2-7, with TRBD1 matching over 7 bases. The CDR3 totals 16 residues. The ends lost 4 bases at V and 0 bases at J; junction bases unmatched: 10. Germline assignment: CDR1 SGHRS and CDR2 YFSETQ. The CDR3 DNA is TGCGCCAGCAGCCTAAGGACAGGCCAGAGCTCCTACGAGCAGTACTTC. Translating gives CASSLRTGQSSYEQYF.

Concerning this clonotype itself: This clone may be a read error of a much larger clone one base away. The chain has TRBV12-3 or TRBV12-4 and TRBJ2-1, with unresolved D. The CDR3 is made up of 15 amino acids. The CDR3 DNA sequence: TGTGCCAGCAGTTTAGCGCCAAGCTCCTACAATGCGCAGTTCTTC. Protein: CASSLAPSSYNAQFF.

This clonotype was seen more than once but under ten times. CDR3 protein: CASSLGQGWTEAFF. Here the CDR3 DNA reads TGCGCCAGCAGCTTGGGACAGGGATGGACTGAAGCTTTCTTT. The genes are TRBV5-1 and TRBJ1-1, with 7 bases fitting TRBD1. V lost 0 bases, J lost 5 bases, and 4 bases stayed unmatched. Germline loops: CDR1 SGHRS, CDR2 YFSETQ. There are 14 residues in the CDR3.

The chain has TRBV7-9 and TRBJ1-5; possibly TRBD1 for D (5 bases). Germline V CDR1 and CDR2: SEHNR, FQNEAQ (reference sequence). CDR3 length equals 14 residues. Trimming stripped 5 bases from V and 1 base from J, with 9 bases between. The CDR3 DNA is TGTGCCAGCAGCCTAGGGGAGAGCAATCAGCCCCAGCATTTT. As protein: CASSLGESNQPQHF.

This clonotype was counted only a few times. The V call is TRBV6-1, the J call TRBJ1-2, with a weak D call TRBD1 (6 bases). The CDR3 sequence is 14 residues long. The ends were cut back, 6 bases at V and 3 bases at J, with 14 bases in the middle. The germline V gene encodes CDR1 MNHNS and CDR2 SASEGT. CDR3 bases: TGTGCCAGCAGGACTGGACAGTCGGACTATGGCTACACCTTC. This gives the protein CASRTGQSDYGYTF.

This sequence joins TRBV4-3 and TRBJ2-5, with 7 bases matching TRBD2. V gave up 3 bases and J gave up 11 bases; unmatched junction bases: 12. The CDR3 contains 14 residues. From germline, CDR1 is LGHNA and CDR2 YSLEER. The CDR3 DNA follows: TGCGCCAGCAGCCAGAGTGCGGGAGACCGTGGACAGTACTTC. This sequence encodes CASSQSAGDRGQYF.

The chain recombines TRBV20-1 with TRBJ2-7; 10 bases line up with TRBD2. The CDR3 sequence is 14 residues long. The V segment lost 5 bases and the J segment 5 bases; nucleotides outside the gene matches: 9. CDR1 is DFQATT, CDR2 SNEGSKA, per germline (reference sequence). This chain's CDR3 is CSAPSSGRTNEQYF. The CDR3, as DNA: TGCAGTGCTCCATCTAGCGGGAGAACCAACGAGCAGTACTTC.

This clonotype was observed a few times. The chain has TRBV6-1 and TRBJ1-4, with TRBD1 matching over 8 bases. Germline V gives CDR1 MNHNS, CDR2 SASEGT. Trimming took 10 bases from V and 7 from J; bases not matched to a gene: 17. This CDR3 spans 16 amino acids. CDR3 sequence reads: CATRTGSLFSSEKLFF. The CDR3 nucleotides are TGTGCCACTCGGACAGGGAGCCTTTTCTCTAGTGAAAAACTGTTTTTT.

This clonotype was counted many times. The rearrangement links TRBV28 to TRBJ2-5; 10 bases are shared with TRBD1. The CDR3 extends over 14 amino acids. The germline V gene has CDR1 MDHEN and CDR2 SYDVKM. V was clipped by 4 bases and J by 5 bases; unmatched bases: 4. CDR3 nucleotides: TGTGCCAGCAGTTGGGACAGGGGAGGGGAGACCCAGTACTTC. It codes for CASSWDRGGETQYF.

J is TRBJ1-2 and V is TRBV7-9, with a weak D call TRBD1 (6 bases). With 5 bases removed from V and 13 bases from J, the gap between germline ends came to 23 bases. CDR1 is SEHNR and CDR2 is FQNEAQ in the germline V gene (reference sequence). The CDR3 loop spans 14 amino acids. The CDR3 DNA reads TGTGCCAGCAGCCCCTATGATCGGGACAAATTATCCACCTTC. This sequence encodes CASSPYDRDKLSTF.

The gene calls are TRBV6-1 and TRBJ1-1, with D possibly being TRBD1 (6 bases). With 5 bases removed from V and 7 bases from J, the gap between germline ends came to 14 bases. The CDR3 extends over 13 amino acids. Germline CDR1 is MNHNS and CDR2 is SASEGT. The CDR3 loop reads CASSRGWTDEAFF. CDR3 in DNA: TGTGCCAGCAGTCGGGGATGGACAGATGAAGCTTTCTTT.

The chain joins TRBV27 to TRBJ2-5; 9 bases match TRBD1. This CDR3 has 15 residues. V shed 4 bases, J shed 4 bases, and the junction held 7 bases outside the gene matches. Germline loops: CDR1 MNHEY, CDR2 SMNVEV (reference sequence). CDR3 sequence reads: CASSSDRGWRETQYF. The CDR3 DNA reads as TGTGCCAGCAGTTCGGACAGGGGATGGCGAGAGACCCAGTACTTC.

CDR3 sequence (DNA): TGTGCCAGCAGCACAGGGACTAGCGGGAGTTGGCAGTTCTTC. It encodes CASSTGTSGSWQFF. The gene calls are TRBV28 and TRBJ2-1, with 14 bases fitting TRBD2. Germline V gives CDR1 MDHEN, CDR2 SYDVKM. V trimming: 6 bases; J trimming: 12 bases; junction bases outside the gene matches: 7. The CDR3 is made up of 14 amino acids.

This clonotype was picked up a small number of times. The chain combines TRBV28 with TRBJ1-5; TRBD1 agrees at 8 bases. Germline V gene lookup returns CDR1 MDHEN and CDR2 SYDVKM. The CDR3 contains 14 residues. V was pared by 6 bases and J by 7 bases, with 8 bases of the junction left unmatched. CDR3 amino acids: CASSVSGGGQPQHF. Written as DNA, the CDR3 is TGTGCCAGCAGCGTCTCAGGGGGCGGGCAGCCCCAGCATTTT.

The chain has TRBV10-2 and TRBJ2-5, with a tentative D call TRBD1 (5 bases). Germline CDR1 and CDR2: WSHSY and SAAADI. Trimming cost V 6 bases and J 2 bases, with 10 bases left between them. The CDR3 has 13 amino acids. DNA for the CDR3: TGCGCCAGCAGAGGACGGACACAAGAGACCCAGTACTTC. Protein: CASRGRTQETQYF.

This clonotype was found a few times. This chain uses TRBV5-1 with TRBJ2-3; D unclear. The V gene's germline CDR1 is SGHRS and CDR2 YFSETQ. This CDR3 is built from 14 residues. Trimming removed 0 bases from V and 6 bases from J, with 11 bases in between. In DNA form, the CDR3 reads TGCGCCAGCAGCTTGGAACAGTCGATCGATACGCAGTATTTT. Translating gives CASSLEQSIDTQYF.

This clonotype was counted between two and nine times. The chain has TRBV30 and TRBJ2-1; D not resolved. Germline V lookup: CDR1 GTSNPN, CDR2 SVGIG (reference sequence). The V and J ends lost 0 bases and 4 bases respectively, with 10 bases between them. The CDR3 totals 14 residues. CDR3 bases: TGTGCCTGGAGTGTAGGAAGCAGTTACAATGAGCAGTTCTTC. Its translation is CAWSVGSSYNEQFF.

This chain uses TRBV5-1 with TRBJ2-1; TRBD2 aligns across 7 bases. The CDR3 runs to 15 residues. Looked up from germline, CDR1 is SGHRS and CDR2 is YFSETQ. Unmatched junction bases numbered 2, after V lost 0 bases and J lost 2 bases. The DNA of the CDR3 is TGCGCCAGCAGCTTGGCAACTAGCGCCTACAATGAGCAGTTCTTC. Amino acid sequence: CASSLATSAYNEQFF.

This clonotype has a handful of counts. V usage is TRBV6-2 or TRBV6-3 and J usage is TRBJ2-1, with 9 bases lining up with TRBD1. The CDR3 consists of 13 residues. The junction had 2 bases not matched to a gene; V was cut back by 6 bases and J by 5 bases. Looked up from germline, CDR1 is MNHEY and CDR2 is SVGEGT. This CDR3 reads CASRQGANNEQFF. The CDR3 nucleotides read TGTGCCAGCAGACAGGGGGCGAACAATGAGCAGTTCTTC.

This clonotype has more than one count but fewer than ten. The chain uses TRBV20-1 and TRBJ2-3; possibly TRBD2 for D (5 bases). Germline CDR1 reads DFQATT; CDR2 reads SNEGSKA (reference sequence). The CDR3 is made up of 13 amino acids. Trimming pared 3 bases from V and 4 bases from J, leaving 11 bases between. The CDR3, as DNA: TGCAGTGCTAGTTCCGGGAACGCAGATACGCAGTATTTT. Residues: CSASSGNADTQYF.

This clonotype came up a few times. The genes are TRBV10-3 and TRBJ1-4, with D maybe TRBD1 (5 bases). The CDR3 consists of 15 residues. The V and J ends lost 8 bases and 0 bases respectively, with 13 bases between them. Germline CDR1 reads ENHRY; CDR2 reads SYGVKD. This CDR3 is CAISEKGPTNEKLFF. The CDR3, as DNA: TGTGCCATCTCAGAAAAGGGGCCAACTAATGAAAAACTGTTTTTT.

Here the CDR3 DNA reads TGTGCCAGCTCACCAAAGGGACAGAACACTGAAGCTTTCTTT. Translating it yields CASSPKGQNTEAFF. This chain connects TRBV18 to TRBJ1-1; D is perhaps TRBD1 (6 bases). This CDR3 is 14 amino acids long. The germline V gene encodes CDR1 KGHSH and CDR2 LQKENI. V dropped 2 bases and J dropped 1 base, with 8 bases sitting between them.

The chain uses TRBV13 and TRBJ2-2; possibly TRBD2 for D (6 bases). This CDR3 region has 17 residues. The V end was cut by 4 bases, the J end by 1 base, with 16 bases between. Germline loops: CDR1 PRHDT, CDR2 FYEKMQ (reference sequence). The DNA of the CDR3 is TGTGCCAGCAGCTGGTGGGCTAGCGCTAAGAACACCGGGGAGCTGTTTTTT. Translating gives CASSWWASAKNTGELFF. Using reference TRBV13 and TRBJ2-2 for the parts outside the CDR3, the full variable domain is AAGVIQSPRHLIKEKRETATLKCYPIPRHDTVYWYQQGPGQDPQFLISFYEKMQSDKGSIPDRFSAQQFSDYHSELNMSSLELGDSALYFCASSWWASAKNTGELFFGEGSRLTVL.

The genes are TRBV6-1 and TRBJ2-1, with D possibly TRBD1 on 5 matching bases. This CDR3 is 14 amino acids long. Germline V gene lookup returns CDR1 MNHNS and CDR2 SASEGT. Trimming left V 3 bases short and J 8 bases short, with 14 bases between. CDR3 DNA: TGTGCCAGCAGTGACAGGATTCAGGGTTATGAGCAGTTCTTC. Translating it yields CASSDRIQGYEQFF.

This clonotype was picked up many times. V is TRBV20-1 and J is TRBJ1-1; 8 nucleotides agree with TRBD1. Germline CDR1 and CDR2: DFQATT and SNEGSKA (reference sequence). J gave up 1 base and V 1 base, and 5 bases lay outside the gene matches. The CDR3 spans 15 residues. The CDR3: CSARGTGQANTEAFF. The CDR3 bases are TGCAGTGCTAGAGGCACGGGACAGGCGAACACTGAAGCTTTCTTT.

This clonotype appeared many times. The V gene is TRBV7-2, the J gene TRBJ1-5; tentatively, D is TRBD1 (5 bases). This CDR3 is built from 14 residues. The V end was cut by 2 bases, the J end by 7 bases, with 12 bases between. CDR1 SGHTA and CDR2 FQGNSA come from the germline V gene. CDR3 amino acids: CASSLSGFGQPQHF. The CDR3 DNA is TGTGCCAGCAGCTTATCAGGGTTCGGGCAGCCCCAGCATTTT.

The J gene is TRBJ1-3, the V gene TRBV9; D is ambiguous. Germline V gives CDR1 SGDLS, CDR2 YYNGEE. The CDR3 is 13 amino acids. The V and J ends lost 2 bases and 0 bases respectively, with 3 bases between them. CDR3 residues: CASSVDSGNTIYF. In DNA, the CDR3 is TGTGCCAGCAGCGTTGACTCTGGAAACACCATATATTTT. Filled out from reference TRBV9 and TRBJ1-3, the complete variable domain reads DSGVTQTPKHLITATGQRVTLRCSPRSGDLSVYWYQQSLDQGLQFLIQYYNGEERAKGNILERFSAQQFPDLHSELNLSSLELGDSALYFCASSVDSGNTIYFGEGSWLTVV.

This chain connects TRBV5-6 to TRBJ2-5, with TRBD1 matching 9 bases. The trim removed 8 bases at V and 1 base at J, leaving 12 bases unmatched. Germline-derived CDR1 and CDR2 are SGHDT and YYEEEE. This CDR3 spans 16 amino acids. CDR3 amino acids: CASSMGDRGFQETQYF. The CDR3 nucleotides read TGTGCCAGTAGTATGGGCGACAGGGGGTTCCAAGAGACCCAGTACTTC.

The V gene is TRBV5-4, the J gene TRBJ2-5, with 7 bases fitting TRBD1. The CDR3 is 15 residues long. V was clipped by 1 base and J by 5 bases; unmatched bases: 8. Germline CDR1 reads SGHNT; CDR2 reads YYREEE (reference sequence). The CDR3 here is CASSLKATRGETQYF. CDR3 bases: TGTGCCAGCAGCTTGAAGGCTACCAGGGGGGAGACCCAGTACTTC. The full variable domain, completed using reference TRBV5-4 and TRBJ2-5, is ETGVTQSPTHLIKTRGQQVTLRCSSQSGHNTVSWYQQALGQGPQFIFQYYREEENGRGNFPPRFSGLQFPNYSSELNVNALELDDSALYLCASSLKATRGETQYFGPGTRLLVL.

CDR3 coding DNA: TGTGCCAGTAGTACCCGAGGGTCCTACGGAAACACTGAAGCTTTCTTT. Its translation is CASSTRGSYGNTEAFF. The chain has TRBV19 and TRBJ1-1; D not resolved. Between the trimmed V and J ends, which lost 4 bases and 2 bases, there was a span of 17 bases. The CDR3 loop spans 16 amino acids. CDR1 and CDR2 (germline): LNHDA, SQIVND (reference sequence).